The rows below give T cell receptor beta chains drawn from one sample of a study of beta chain features in type 1 diabetes. The protocol was immunoSEQ multiplex PCR, while the TCRdb copy is restricted to in-frame clones and leaves out a portion. The sample shows 400,000 to 550,000 clones, around 10% of them seen only once. Material for sequencing was naive CD4+ T cells from blood. These receptor sequences come from a woman in her late teens or twenties in good health. The CDR3 runs from the conserved cysteine through the conserved F or W. The D gene is left open where the match is weak. Only some rows state a clone size, as once, few, many or a class for expanded clones.

clone_size,d_call,v_call,j_call,cdr3_nt,cdr3_aa
NA,NA,TRBV13,TRBJ2-7,TGTGCCAGCAGCTTAACTCCCTCGAGGGCTAGAGAGCAGTACTTC,CASSLTPSRAREQYF
few,TRBD2,TRBV7-2,TRBJ2-3,TGTGCCAGCAGCTTCCCATTAGCGGGAGCAGATACGCAGTATTTT,CASSFPLAGADTQYF
few,TRBD1,TRBV7-9,TRBJ1-2,TGTGCCAGCAGCTGGGACAGTAGTTATGGCTACACCTTC,CASSWDSSYGYTF
NA,NA,TRBV7-9,TRBJ2-5,TGTGCCAGCAGCTTGGGACTGAGCATCCAAGAGACCCAGTACTTC,CASSLGLSIQETQYF
NA,NA,TRBV11-3,TRBJ2-5,TGTGCCAGCAGCTTAGGCCAGAATCGAGAGACCCAGTACTTC,CASSLGQNRETQYF
few,NA,TRBV6-5,TRBJ2-2,TGTGCCAGCGGACTACGGGGCGGGGAGCTGTTTTTT,CASGLRGGELFF
few,NA,TRBV29-1,TRBJ1-2,TGCAGCGTTGGGGGAGGAGAAAGGACGGGCTACACCTTC,CSVGGGERTGYTF
NA,TRBD2,TRBV7-9,TRBJ2-7,TGTGCCAGCAGCAAGTATATGGCGGGAGGGTTCTCCTACGAGCAGTACTTC,CASSKYMAGGFSYEQYF
NA,TRBD1,TRBV5-4,TRBJ1-6,TGTGCCAGCAGCTTGGCGGGACAGTCGAAAAATTCACCCCTCCACTTT,CASSLAGQSKNSPLHF
NA,NA,TRBV29-1,TRBJ2-7,TGCAGCGTTTCTACTTGGGAGCGCAGCGAGCAGTACTTC,CSVSTWERSEQYF
few,TRBD2,TRBV7-3,TRBJ2-5,TGTGCCAGCAGCCCTCAGGGACTAGCGGGATTGGAGACCCAGTACTTC,CASSPQGLAGLETQYF
few,NA,TRBV7-2,TRBJ2-1,TGTGCCAGCAGCTCAGTGACTAGTTCCAATGAGCAGTTCTTC,CASSSVTSSNEQFF
NA,TRBD1,TRBV19,TRBJ2-4,TGTGCCAGTAGTATAGGACAGGGGAGGAGAGCCAAAAACATTCAGTACTTC,CASSIGQGRRAKNIQYF
few,TRBD2,TRBV10-3,TRBJ2-5,TGTGCCATCAGCGAGCGGGGGGACGAAAGAGAGACCCAGTACTTC,CAISERGDERETQYF
few,NA,TRBV20-1,TRBJ2-5,TGCAGTGCTTCTCAGGGGGAGACCCAGTACTTC,CSASQGETQYF
few,TRBD2,TRBV7-2,TRBJ2-7,TGTGCCAGCAGTGAACTAGCGAGAAGAACCTACGAGCAGTACTTC,CASSELARRTYEQYF
NA,TRBD1,TRBV23-1,TRBJ2-1,TGCGCCAGCAGTCCCCTGGGACAGGGGGCACAGGCGGGAGCTTGCAATGAGCAGTTCTTC,CASSPLGQGAQAGACNEQFF
NA,NA,TRBV14,TRBJ1-5,TGTGCCAGCAGCCCAGGTCATCCTAATCAGCCCCAGCATTTT,CASSPGHPNQPQHF
NA,NA,TRBV7-3,TRBJ2-6,TGTGCCAGCAGCCCCGGGGGCTTTCGGGCCAACGTCCTGACTTTC,CASSPGGFRANVLTF
NA,NA,TRBV5-1,TRBJ1-1,TGCGCCAGCAGCCCAAAGGATGTCAACACTGAAGCTTTCTTT,CASSPKDVNTEAFF
few,NA,TRBV7-9,TRBJ2-7,TGTGCCAGCAGCCCCACGTGGGGGAGGTCCTACGAGCAGTACTTC,CASSPTWGRSYEQYF
NA,NA,TRBV10-3,TRBJ1-6,TGTGCCATCAGTGAGATAGGACGGGTGGATTCACCCCTCCACTTT,CAISEIGRVDSPLHF
NA,TRBD2,TRBV11-2,TRBJ2-1,TGTGCCAGCAGCTCGATCGTGGGGAGGGCCTACAATGAGCAGTTCTTC,CASSSIVGRAYNEQFF
few,NA,TRBV14,TRBJ1-2,TGTGCCAGCAGCCAAGAAGCCCGATGGGGCTGGTACACCTTC,CASSQEARWGWYTF
NA,TRBD2,TRBV2,TRBJ2-5,TGTGCCAGCAGTAACGGACTAGCGGGGAGGACCCAGTACTTC,CASSNGLAGRTQYF
NA,NA,TRBV7-2,TRBJ1-1,TGTGCCAGCAGCTTGGGACGGTCGAACACTGAAGCTTTCTTT,CASSLGRSNTEAFF
few,NA,TRBV29-1,TRBJ2-3,TGCAGCGTTGATGGGGGCACAGATACGCAGTATTTT,CSVDGGTDTQYF
few,NA,TRBV7-2,TRBJ1-2,TGTGCCAGCAGCTTAGACGGTATCGGGGAAGGCTACACCTTC,CASSLDGIGEGYTF
NA,NA,TRBV19,TRBJ2-1,TGTGCCAGTATCGACTCTACACGGCTGGAGCAGTTCTTC,CASIDSTRLEQFF
NA,NA,TRBV18,TRBJ1-1,TGTGCCAGCTCACCTGTCAGTGGCGACACTGAAGCTTTCTTT,CASSPVSGDTEAFF
NA,TRBD2,TRBV14,TRBJ2-3,TGTGCCAGCAGCCAAGGCTTGGCGGGAGGTTCAGCTACGCAGTATTTT,CASSQGLAGGSATQYF
few,TRBD1,TRBV7-9,TRBJ1-1,TGTGCCAGCAGCTCAAACAGGGGTCCGAACACTGAAGCTTTCTTT,CASSSNRGPNTEAFF
many,NA,TRBV15,TRBJ2-1,TGTGCCACCAGCAGAGTGGACAATGAGCAGTTCTTC,CATSRVDNEQFF
NA,NA,TRBV29-1,TRBJ1-2,TGCAGCGTTGGGCAGTCGGATGGCTACACCTTC,CSVGQSDGYTF
few,NA,TRBV2,TRBJ1-2,TGTGCCAGCCCTACTATTAACTATGGCTACACCTTC,CASPTINYGYTF
few,NA,TRBV4-2,TRBJ1-1,TGTGCCAGCACAGGGACTCGGAACACTGAAGCTTTCTTT,CASTGTRNTEAFF
NA,NA,TRBV14,TRBJ2-1,TGTGCCAGCAGCCAAGTAAGGGTTCGATGGGTGAGCTCCTACAATGAGCAGTTCTTC,CASSQVRVRWVSSYNEQFF
NA,NA,TRBV9,TRBJ2-2,TGTGCCAGCAGCGGCGGAAGCCGATACACCGGGGAGCTGTTTTTT,CASSGGSRYTGELFF
NA,NA,TRBV5-1,TRBJ2-1,TGCGCCAGCAGCTTGGAAACAGGGAACCTTTACAATGAGCAGTTCTTC,CASSLETGNLYNEQFF
few,TRBD1,TRBV5-6,TRBJ2-3,TGTGCCAGCAGCTTCTTCGACAGGGGTAAAGATACGCAGTATTTT,CASSFFDRGKDTQYF
NA,TRBD1,TRBV29-1,TRBJ1-2,TGCAGCGTTGAAGGACAGGGGCCCTATGGCTACACCTTC,CSVEGQGPYGYTF
NA,NA,TRBV19,TRBJ2-1,TGTGCCAGTAGTATAGATCTGGGCAATGAGCAGTTCTTC,CASSIDLGNEQFF
few,NA,TRBV29-1,TRBJ2-5,TGCAGCGTTGGGCCCCCCGGGGCCTACTCTTTAGAGACCCAGTACTTC,CSVGPPGAYSLETQYF
NA,TRBD2,TRBV9,TRBJ2-7,TGTGCCAGCACCCCCTCCGGGACTAGTAGTGGCGAGCAGTACTTC,CASTPSGTSSGEQYF
NA,NA,TRBV19,TRBJ2-4,TGTGCCAGTCAAGATGTGAGGAACATTCAGTACTTC,CASQDVRNIQYF
NA,NA,TRBV30,TRBJ2-1,TGTGCCTCTAAGCTGGTCTACAATGAGCAGTTCTTC,CASKLVYNEQFF
many,TRBD2,TRBV27,TRBJ2-7,TGTGCCAGCACCGGACTAGCGGGAGGCTCCGACTACGAGCAGTACTTC,CASTGLAGGSDYEQYF
many,TRBD2,TRBV30,TRBJ2-1,TGTGCCTGGAGTGTTGCGGGAGTCTACAATGAGCAGTTCTTC,CAWSVAGVYNEQFF
few,NA,TRBV4-1,TRBJ1-6,TGCGCCAGCAGCCAAGGTCCGTACTCTTCACCCCTCCACTTT,CASSQGPYSSPLHF
few,NA,TRBV5-1,TRBJ2-5,TGCGCCAGCAGCTTTAGGTCCGGGAGCCAAGAGACCCAGTACTTC,CASSFRSGSQETQYF
NA,NA,TRBV29-1,TRBJ2-3,TGCAGCGTTGACGGCAGTTTCACAGATACGCAGTATTTT,CSVDGSFTDTQYF
NA,TRBD2,TRBV4-3,TRBJ2-1,TGCGCCAGCAGCCAAGAAGGTAGCGGGAGAAGGAGCTCCTACAATGAGCAGTTCTTC,CASSQEGSGRRSSYNEQFF